A single sample is the source of the 6 T cell receptor beta chains below, sequenced in a study of T cell changes during pregnancy in multiple sclerosis (dated by TCRdb to 2018 to 2020). The library was made by the immunoSEQ multiplex PCR assay. TCRdb re-hosts the immuneACCESS table, in-frame sequences only. Its copies lack some clones; in the studies checked, an unresolved V gene accounts for under half of them, and the cause for the rest is not known. The sample data list under 55,000 clones, and approximately 93% of these were observed just once. The top ten constitute 0.25% to 0.4% of the sample. Sequencing used CD4+ T cells from peripheral blood mononuclear cells, obtained in the third trimester of pregnancy. All receptors derive from a female donor with multiple sclerosis, enrolled in a pregnancy study.

The CDR3 DNA reads TGCGCCAGCAGCCTGGGGGGAGGAGTCAGCGAGCAGTACTTC. Its translation: CASSLGGGVSEQYF. This chain links TRBV5-1 with TRBJ2-7, with D maybe TRBD2 (6 bases). The CDR3 sequence is 14 residues long. Per germline, CDR1 SGHRS and CDR2 YFSETQ. V dropped 4 bases and J dropped 6 bases, with 17 bases sitting between them.

This chain uses TRBV7-3 with TRBJ2-2, with TRBD2 as a possible D gene (5 bases). Trimming pared 2 bases from V and 0 bases from J, leaving 7 bases between. The CDR3 has 15 residues. Germline V gives CDR1 SGHTA, CDR2 FQGTGA. In DNA, the CDR3 is TGTGCCAGCAGCTTAGGCGGGTCGAACACCGGGGAGCTGTTTTTT. Amino acids: CASSLGGSNTGELFF.

With respect to this clone: The junction departs from germline at one end; a sequencing error may be responsible. The chain is built from TRBV13 and TRBJ1-1; D remains unclear. This CDR3 has 14 amino acids. CDR1 PRHDT and CDR2 FYEKMQ come from the germline V gene (reference sequence). DNA for the CDR3: TGTGCCAGCAGCCTAGGACGAGGGAACACTGAAGCTTTCTTT. This translates into CASSLGRGNTEAFF.

This clone appeared a single time. V and J are TRBV7-3 and TRBJ1-6; D unresolved. CDR1 is SGHTA and CDR2 is FQGTGA in the germline V gene. V shed 1 base and J shed 9 bases, with 7 bases lying between them. There are 13 residues in the CDR3. As DNA, the CDR3 is TGTGCCAGCAGCTTAATCGAGGGTTCACCCCTCCACTTT. Protein product: CASSLIEGSPLHF.

V usage is TRBV5-1 and J usage is TRBJ2-3, with 13 bases matching TRBD2. With V trimmed by 4 bases and J by 4 bases, 6 bases remained unmatched. From germline, CDR1 is SGHRS and CDR2 YFSETQ. This CDR3 spans 16 amino acids. The CDR3 protein is CASSPGLAGTADTQYF. The CDR3 nucleotides are TGCGCCAGCAGCCCGGGACTAGCGGGAACGGCAGATACGCAGTATTTT. The full variable domain, its missing parts supplied by reference TRBV5-1 and TRBJ2-3, is KAGVTQTPRYLIKTRGQQVTLSCSPISGHRSVSWYQQTPGQGLQFLFEYFSETQRNKGNFPGRFSGRQFSNSRSEMNVSTLELGDSALYLCASSPGLAGTADTQYFGPGTRLTVL.

This rearrangement joins TRBV28 to TRBJ2-7; TRBD1 matches 9 bases. Per the germline V gene, CDR1 is MDHEN and CDR2 is SYDVKM. The V gene end was trimmed by 8 bases and the J gene end by 3 bases; junction bases not matched to a gene: 8. The CDR3 sequence is 14 residues long. CDR3 sequence reads: CASYTRDRVYEQYF. The CDR3 nucleotides read TGTGCCAGCTACACCCGGGACAGGGTCTACGAGCAGTACTTC.